The 23 T cell receptor beta chains below were found in one sample sequenced in a study of cytomegalovirus exposure and HLA in healthy donors. PCR was performed using 60 Vbeta and 13 Jbeta primers. The data were produced by immunoSEQ multiplex PCR, yet TCRdb's version contains in-frame clones alone and is incomplete. The data hold roughly 130,000 clones, with over 65% observed a single time. Sequencing was done on a sample of PBMCs. The receptor set was obtained from a woman aged 40 to 49 in good health and CMV-seropositive.

Regarding this clone: One junction end disagrees with the germline gene, perhaps due to a read error. V is TRBV7-7 and J is TRBJ1-1; TRBD1 agrees at 11 bases. The germline CDR1 and CDR2 sequences are SSHAT and FNYEAQ (reference sequence). This CDR3 is 15 amino acids long. The CDR3: CASSSDRGLNTEAFF. CDR3 bases: TGTGCTAGCAGCTCGGACAGGGGGCTGAACACTGAAGCTTTCTTT.

The chain employs TRBV6-5 and TRBJ2-7; maybe TRBD1 (5 bases). Trimming took 0 bases from V and 4 from J, leaving 13 bases between them. Germline V gene data show CDR1 as MNHEY and CDR2 as SVGAGI. The CDR3 totals 15 residues. CDR3 DNA: TGTGCCAGCAGTTACTCCTCAGGGTTAGGGTACGAGCAGTACTTC. Amino acid sequence: CASSYSSGLGYEQYF.

This clone was detected a few times. The chain uses TRBV7-9 and TRBJ2-5, with D hard to call. V lost 5 bases, J lost 5 bases, and 6 bases lay in between. Germline values: CDR1 SEHNR, CDR2 FQNEAQ (reference sequence). There are 11 residues in the CDR3. The CDR3 spells CASSRRETQYF. Here the CDR3 DNA reads TGTGCCAGCAGCCGTCGTGAGACCCAGTACTTC.

The chain is built from TRBV28 and TRBJ2-7; possible D gene TRBD2, 5 bases. This CDR3 is built from 13 residues. Trimming shortened V by 3 bases and J by 4 bases, and 10 bases separated the two germline ends. Germline V gene sequence: CDR1 MDHEN, CDR2 SYDVKM. CDR3 sequence: CASSFSGTYEQYF. The CDR3 region has the DNA TGTGCCAGCAGTTTTTCGGGAACTTACGAGCAGTACTTC.

Turning to this clone: At the DNA level, this CDR3 is encoded by other sequences in the same sample as well. V gene TRBV6-5 combines with J gene TRBJ2-5; maybe TRBD2 (5 bases). The germline V gene has CDR1 MNHEY and CDR2 SVGAGI. This CDR3 is 14 amino acids long. With 6 bases removed from V and 3 bases from J, the gap between germline ends came to 14 bases. The CDR3 spells CASSPSPGKETQYF. The CDR3 DNA sequence: TGTGCCAGCAGCCCCAGCCCGGGGAAAGAGACCCAGTACTTC.

The genes are TRBV28 and TRBJ1-5; D remains unclear. This CDR3 has 11 residues. The V gene's germline CDR1 is MDHEN and CDR2 SYDVKM. V was trimmed by 10 bases and J by 2 bases, leaving 6 bases between them. The DNA for the CDR3 is TGTGCCACTCGTGGCAATCAGCCCCAGCATTTT. It yields the protein CATRGNQPQHF.

The chain recombines TRBV6-5 with TRBJ2-7, with D tentatively TRBD2 (6 bases). Trimming stripped 2 bases from V and 0 bases from J, with 8 bases between. The CDR3 runs to 14 residues. From germline, CDR1 is MNHEY and CDR2 SVGAGI. As DNA, the CDR3 is TGTGCCAGCAGTTACAGGGGAGGCTCCTACGAGCAGTACTTC. It specifies CASSYRGGSYEQYF.

CDR3 in DNA: TGTGCCAGCAGCCAAGTGGGCGGGAGTAATAATGAAAAACTGTTTTTT. Translation: CASSQVGGSNNEKLFF. V gene TRBV4-2 combines with J gene TRBJ1-4; unclear D gene. The CDR3 has 16 amino acids. The germline V and J ends were trimmed by 1 base and 4 bases, with 13 bases remaining between them. Germline CDR1 and CDR2: LGHNA and YNFKEQ.

This clone has only a few counts. The CDR3 is CASEVGQGRTLNQPQHF. The CDR3 nucleotides read TGTGCCAGCGAGGTCGGACAGGGAAGGACCCTCAATCAGCCCCAGCATTTT. The chain joins TRBV2 to TRBJ1-5; 8 nucleotides agree with TRBD1. The CDR3 covers 17 residues. The V and J ends lost 8 bases and 3 bases, in that order; junction bases with no gene match: 15. Germline V gene lookup returns CDR1 SNHLY and CDR2 FYNNEI.

V is TRBV7-8 and J is TRBJ2-7; maybe TRBD1 (5 bases). The CDR3 spans 14 residues. The germline CDR1 and CDR2 sequences are SGHVS and FQNEAQ. Trimming shortened V by 0 bases and J by 6 bases, and 12 bases separated the two germline ends. CDR3 residues: CASSLAAGLIEQYF. Here the CDR3 DNA reads TGTGCCAGCAGCTTAGCAGCAGGGCTTATCGAGCAGTACTTC.

This clone was detected once. The gene calls are TRBV19 and TRBJ2-7, with TRBD1 matching over 9 bases. The CDR3 loop spans 13 amino acids. Germline assignment: CDR1 LNHDA and CDR2 SQIVND (reference sequence). The junction had 7 bases not matched to a gene; V was cut back by 6 bases and J by 7 bases. CDR3 region: CASRRDRAGEQYF. The CDR3 DNA reads as TGTGCCAGTAGACGGGACAGGGCGGGAGAGCAGTACTTC.

The chain recombines TRBV5-1 with TRBJ1-1, with D unresolved. V gave up 2 bases and J gave up 7 bases, with 15 bases separating them. There are 14 residues in the CDR3. Germline V gives CDR1 SGHRS, CDR2 YFSETQ. This CDR3 is CASSLDTSAGEAFF. CDR3 coding DNA: TGCGCCAGCAGCTTAGACACCAGTGCCGGTGAAGCTTTCTTT. Supplemented by reference TRBV5-1 and TRBJ1-1, the full variable domain reads KAGVTQTPRYLIKTRGQQVTLSCSPISGHRSVSWYQQTPGQGLQFLFEYFSETQRNKGNFPGRFSGRQFSNSRSEMNVSTLELGDSALYLCASSLDTSAGEAFFGQGTRLTVV.

To note about this clone: The junction departs from germline at one end; a sequencing error may be responsible. This chain links TRBV4-1 with TRBJ1-2; the match to TRBD1 covers 7 bases. There are 16 residues in the CDR3. Germline V CDR1 and CDR2: MGHRA, YSYEKL. CDR3 DNA: TGCGCCAGCAGCCACCAAGTCGGACAGGATGACTATGGCTACCCCTTC. Protein product: CASSHQVGQDDYGYPF.

This chain uses TRBV6-1 with TRBJ1-4; 7 nucleotides line up with TRBD1. Germline-derived CDR1 and CDR2 are MNHNS and SASEGT. The CDR3 covers 14 residues. V lost 7 bases to trimming and J lost 8 bases; unmatched junction nucleotides: 10. The CDR3: CASIEDRIGEKLFF. In nucleotides, the CDR3 is TGTGCCAGCATAGAGGACAGGATAGGGGAAAAACTGTTTTTT.

The V gene is TRBV27, the J gene TRBJ1-2; perhaps TRBD1 as D (6 bases). The V gene's germline CDR1 is MNHEY and CDR2 SMNVEV (reference sequence). The CDR3 is made up of 14 amino acids. Trimming removed 4 bases at V and 4 bases at J, with 13 bases between. DNA of the CDR3: TGTGCCAGCAGTTCCAGGGGTATCAGCTATGGCTACACCTTC. This encodes CASSSRGISYGYTF.

The CDR3 coding sequence is TGTGCCAGCAGTTACTTCGGGACAGGGAACACTGAAGCTTTCTTT. Amino acids: CASSYFGTGNTEAFF. The chain carries TRBV6-5 and TRBJ1-1, with 8 nucleotides matching TRBD1. Germline CDR1 MNHEY, CDR2 SVGAGI. CDR3 length equals 15 residues. Losses at the gene ends were 1 base for V and 1 base for J; bases not matched to a gene: 2.

The chain joins TRBV13 to TRBJ2-7; D might be TRBD2 (7 bases). The CDR3 runs to 16 residues. CDR1 PRHDT and CDR2 FYEKMQ come from the germline V gene (reference sequence). Trimming pared 0 bases from V and 3 bases from J, leaving 15 bases between. CDR3 in DNA: TGTGCCAGCAGCTTAGGAGGATGGGGGGGCCTCTACGAGCAGTACTTC. This encodes CASSLGGWGGLYEQYF.

The chain carries TRBV19 and TRBJ2-2, with 10 positions matching TRBD1. The CDR3 runs 15 residues. CDR1 is LNHDA and CDR2 is SQIVND in the germline V gene (reference sequence). Losses at the gene ends were 4 bases for V and 5 bases for J; bases not matched to a gene: 4. In DNA form, the CDR3 reads TGTGCCAGTAGTAAACGGACAGGGGGAACCGGGGAGCTGTTTTTT. Translation: CASSKRTGGTGELFF.

Only a few counts were recorded for this clone. This chain uses TRBV2 with TRBJ1-2, with D tentatively TRBD1 (5 bases). The CDR3 totals 14 residues. Trimming removed 2 bases from V and 5 bases from J, with 12 bases in between. Germline loops: CDR1 SNHLY, CDR2 FYNNEI. The CDR3 bases are TGTGCCAGCAGTGAACAGGGTACCCCTTATGGCTACACCTTC. Its translation: CASSEQGTPYGYTF. Full variable domain (outside the CDR3, taken from reference TRBV2 and TRBJ1-2): EPEVTQTPSHQVTQMGQEVILRCVPISNHLYFYWYRQILGQKVEFLVSFYNNEISEKSEIFDDQFSVERPDGSNFTLKIRSTKLEDSAMYFCASSEQGTPYGYTFGSGTRLTVV.

V gene TRBV27 combines with J gene TRBJ2-3; D not certain. CDR3 size: 11 residues. V was trimmed by 6 bases and J by 5 bases, leaving 6 bases between them. The germline gives CDR1 MNHEY, CDR2 SMNVEV (reference sequence). In DNA form, the CDR3 reads TGTGCCAGCAGCTACGTAGATACGCAGTATTTT. Encoded protein: CASSYVDTQYF.

The chain is built from TRBV18 and TRBJ1-2; D may be TRBD1 (6 bases). CDR1 is KGHSH, CDR2 LQKENI, per germline. V lost 3 bases, J lost 4 bases, and 9 bases lay in between. The CDR3 consists of 13 residues. DNA of the CDR3: TGTGCCAGCTCACCCGGACAGACCTATGGCTACACCTTC. Translation: CASSPGQTYGYTF.

This clone has just a few counts. This chain links TRBV5-1 with TRBJ1-2, with 10 positions matching TRBD1. Losses at the gene ends were 0 bases for V and 0 bases for J; bases not matched to a gene: 11. The CDR3 spans 19 residues. Germline CDR1 is SGHRS and CDR2 is YFSETQ. The CDR3 here is CASSLGDRGPLKSNYGYTF. For the CDR3, the DNA is TGCGCCAGCAGCTTGGGGGACAGGGGTCCCCTCAAATCTAACTATGGCTACACCTTC.

The chain joins TRBV2 to TRBJ2-4; TRBD2 might be the D (5 bases). CDR1 and CDR2 (germline): SNHLY, FYNNEI. The CDR3 runs 14 residues. V lost 6 bases and J 0 bases, leaving 9 bases between the germline ends. This chain's CDR3 is CASRLAGAKNIQYF. The CDR3 DNA reads as TGTGCCAGCAGGCTAGCAGGAGCCAAAAACATTCAGTACTTC.